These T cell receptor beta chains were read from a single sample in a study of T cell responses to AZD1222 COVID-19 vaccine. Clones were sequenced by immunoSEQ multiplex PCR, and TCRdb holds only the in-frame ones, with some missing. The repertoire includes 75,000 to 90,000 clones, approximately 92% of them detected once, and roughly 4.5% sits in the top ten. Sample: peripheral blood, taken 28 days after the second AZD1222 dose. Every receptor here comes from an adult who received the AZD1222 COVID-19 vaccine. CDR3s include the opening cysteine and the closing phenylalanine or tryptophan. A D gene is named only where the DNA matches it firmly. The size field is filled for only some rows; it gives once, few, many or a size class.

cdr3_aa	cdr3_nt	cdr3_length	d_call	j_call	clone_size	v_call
CASSKNHAGRGYTF	TGTGCCAGCAGCAAAAACCATGCGGGGAGGGGCTACACCTTC	14	.	TRBJ1-2	.	TRBV9
CATGSRRKSEQFF	TGTGCCACCGGAAGTAGGCGGAAGAGTGAGCAGTTCTTC	13	.	TRBJ2-1	.	TRBV28
CASSLGTGPYGYTF	TGTGCCAGCAGCTTAGGGACGGGGCCTTATGGCTACACCTTC	14	.	TRBJ1-2	once	TRBV7-9
CASSFVAGTDTQYF	TGTGCCAGCAGTTTCGTGGCAGGGACAGATACGCAGTATTTT	14	.	TRBJ2-3	.	TRBV28
CASSQDETGAGELFF	TGTGCCAGCAGCCAAGATGAGACAGGGGCCGGGGAGCTGTTTTTT	15	TRBD1	TRBJ2-2	once	TRBV4-2
CASSLDSPTYGYTF	TGTGCCAGCAGCTTAGACTCCCCCACCTATGGCTACACCTTC	14	.	TRBJ1-2	.	TRBV7-2
CSASPPGQGTNIQYF	TGCAGTGCTAGTCCCCCGGGGCAGGGGACAAACATTCAGTACTTC	15	.	TRBJ2-4	.	TRBV20-1
CASSLGSRAGAFF	TGTGCCAGCAGCTTAGGGTCCAGGGCAGGGGCTTTCTTT	13	.	TRBJ1-1	.	TRBV11-2
CSVEGVGQFSGGYTF	TGCAGCGTTGAAGGGGTGGGACAGTTTAGCGGTGGCTACACCTTC	15	TRBD1	TRBJ1-2	.	TRBV29-1
CASSVDGSRGETQYF	TGTGCCAGCAGCGTAGACGGGAGTAGGGGAGAGACCCAGTACTTC	15	.	TRBJ2-5	.	TRBV9
CASSDKGADGYTF	TGCGCCAGCAGTGATAAGGGGGCGGATGGCTACACCTTC	13	TRBD1	TRBJ1-2	.	TRBV10-2
CASSPPVGTGAGANVLTF	TGTGCCAGCTCACCACCGGTGGGGACAGGGGCCGGGGCCAACGTCCTGACTTTC	18	TRBD1	TRBJ2-6	.	TRBV18
CAWSDRGLSGNTIYF	TGTGCCTGGAGCGACAGGGGCCTCTCTGGAAACACCATATATTTT	15	TRBD1	TRBJ1-3	.	TRBV30
CASSSTGGVGEAFF	TGTGCCAGCAGCTCAACAGGGGGCGTCGGTGAAGCTTTCTTT	14	TRBD1	TRBJ1-1	.	TRBV11-3
CSTGLARGGELFF	TGCAGCACGGGACTAGCCCGGGGCGGGGAGCTGTTTTTT	13	TRBD2	TRBJ2-2	.	TRBV29-1
CASSRTSGSPYEQYF	TGTGCCAGCAGTCGGACTAGCGGGAGCCCCTACGAGCAGTACTTC	15	TRBD2	TRBJ2-7	.	TRBV28
CASSQVGGRGNSPLHF	TGCGCCAGCAGCCAAGTTGGTGGCAGGGGGAATTCACCCCTCCACTTT	16	TRBD1	TRBJ1-6	.	TRBV4-1
CASSLVAGGDYEQYF	TGTGCCAGCAGCTTGGTGGCGGGAGGGGACTACGAGCAGTACTTC	15	TRBD2	TRBJ2-7	.	TRBV7-6
CSASGPPNTGELFF	TGCAGTGCTAGTGGACCCCCGAACACCGGGGAGCTGTTTTTT	14	.	TRBJ2-2	.	TRBV20-1
CAWSVWGNQPQHF	TGTGCCTGGAGTGTATGGGGGAATCAGCCCCAGCATTTT	13	.	TRBJ1-5	.	TRBV30
CASSNRELGSPLHF	TGTGCCAGTAGTAATCGTGAGCTGGGTTCACCCCTCCACTTT	14	.	TRBJ1-6	.	TRBV19
CASSAGGSGSYEQYF	TGTGCCAGCAGTGCCGGGGGTAGCGGGAGTTACGAGCAGTACTTC	15	TRBD2	TRBJ2-7	.	TRBV9
CASSLFGLAGGFEQYF	TGTGCCAGCAGTTTATTTGGACTAGCGGGAGGGTTCGAGCAGTACTTC	16	TRBD2	TRBJ2-7	.	TRBV27
CASSEAGPTYEQYF	TGTGCCAGCAGTGAAGCAGGGCCGACCTACGAGCAGTACTTC	14	.	TRBJ2-7	.	TRBV6-1
CASSEPRGRGGNQPQHF	TGTGCCAGCAGTGAGCCCAGGGGGCGAGGGGGCAATCAGCCCCAGCATTTT	17	TRBD1	TRBJ1-5	.	TRBV6-1
CATSGAGIQNNEQFF	TGTGCCACCAGTGGGGCGGGGATCCAGAACAATGAGCAGTTCTTC	15	.	TRBJ2-1	.	TRBV24-1
CSATAGPKNIQYF	TGCAGCGCCACAGCCGGACCCAAAAACATTCAGTACTTC	13	.	TRBJ2-4	.	TRBV29-1
CASSTKQGRGTDTQYF	TGTGCCAGTAGTACCAAACAGGGGAGGGGCACAGATACGCAGTATTTT	16	.	TRBJ2-3	.	TRBV19
CAWSSTGGEKLFF	TGTGCCTGGAGCTCGACGGGTGGGGAAAAACTGTTTTTT	13	.	TRBJ1-4	.	TRBV30
CSVEGTAVYNEQFF	TGCAGCGTTGAAGGGACAGCCGTTTACAATGAGCAGTTCTTC	14	.	TRBJ2-1	.	TRBV29-1
CASSPRQPGDTNNYGYTF	TGTGCCAGCTCACCGAGACAACCGGGGGACACCAATAACTATGGCTACACCTTC	18	.	TRBJ1-2	.	TRBV18
CASSQDRGGFNAYEQYF	TGCGCCAGCAGCCAAGATCGTGGGGGATTTAACGCCTACGAGCAGTACTTC	17	.	TRBJ2-7	.	TRBV4-3
CASSLVGPRGTEAFF	TGTGCCAGCAGCTTAGTAGGTCCCCGGGGCACTGAAGCTTTCTTT	15	.	TRBJ1-1	once	TRBV13
CSASPPKGTSTDTQYF	TGCAGTGCTAGTCCCCCTAAGGGCACTAGCACAGATACGCAGTATTTT	16	.	TRBJ2-3	once	TRBV20-1
CATSTFASDRGSYGYTF	TGTGCCACCAGCACCTTCGCCTCGGACAGGGGAAGCTATGGCTACACCTTC	17	TRBD1	TRBJ1-2	.	TRBV15
CASSFPPGGTEAFF	TGCGCCAGCAGCTTCCCCCCCGGGGGCACTGAAGCTTTCTTT	14	.	TRBJ1-1	.	TRBV5-1
CASSGRAGVAYEQYF	TGTGCCAGCAGCGGAAGAGCGGGAGTGGCTTACGAGCAGTACTTC	15	TRBD2	TRBJ2-7	once	TRBV5-5
CASGPRMANQFF	TGTGCTAGTGGTCCTAGAATGGCCAACCAGTTCTTC	12	.	TRBJ2-1	.	TRBV12-5
CAWEPGTGTGNTIYF	TGTGCCTGGGAACCCGGGACAGGGACTGGAAACACCATATATTTT	15	TRBD1	TRBJ1-3	once	TRBV30
CASSQGTGGNQPQHF	TGCGCCAGCAGCCAAGGGACAGGGGGCAATCAGCCCCAGCATTTT	15	TRBD1	TRBJ1-5	.	TRBV4-3
CATQFGTGGTEAFF	TGTGCCACCCAGTTCGGGACGGGGGGCACTGAAGCTTTCTTT	14	.	TRBJ1-1	.	TRBV6-5
CASSDSGSRAGELFF	TGTGCCAGCAGCGATAGCGGGAGTAGGGCCGGGGAGCTGTTTTTT	15	TRBD2	TRBJ2-2	once	TRBV2
CASSPGQGRQPQHF	TGTGCCAGTAGCCCAGGACAGGGCAGGCAGCCCCAGCATTTT	14	TRBD1	TRBJ1-5	.	TRBV19
CASSPYQTGEYGYTF	TGTGCCAGCAGCCCCTACCAGACAGGGGAATATGGCTACACCTTC	15	.	TRBJ1-2	.	TRBV21-1
CASSPPAVTSSYEQYF	TGTGCCAGCAGCCCCCCGGCGGTGACAAGCTCCTACGAGCAGTACTTC	16	.	TRBJ2-7	.	TRBV3-1/TRBV3-2
CATGDRRYSNQPQHF	TGTGCCACCGGGGACAGGAGATATAGCAATCAGCCCCAGCATTTT	15	TRBD1	TRBJ1-5	.	TRBV15
CASSTNPGGTDTQYF	TGTGCCAGTAGTACTAATCCAGGGGGGACAGATACGCAGTATTTT	15	.	TRBJ2-3	.	TRBV19
CASSQELGGARYEQYF	TGCGCCAGCAGCCAAGAGTTAGGAGGGGCGCGGTACGAGCAGTACTTC	16	.	TRBJ2-7	.	TRBV4-1
CASSQDAGGYEQYF	TGTGCCAGCAGCCAAGACGCGGGAGGCTACGAGCAGTACTTC	14	TRBD2	TRBJ2-7	.	TRBV3-1/TRBV3-2
CASSRRQGGSYGYTF	TGTGCCAGCAGCCGTCGACAGGGAGGTTCCTATGGCTACACCTTC	15	TRBD1	TRBJ1-2	.	TRBV6-5
CASSLPQGGQGGTDTQYF	TGTGCCAGCAGCCTACCCCAGGGTGGACAGGGGGGCACAGATACGCAGTATTTT	18	TRBD1	TRBJ2-3	.	TRBV7-2
CASSQLQGSGYTF	TGTGCCAGCAGCCAGCTACAGGGTTCTGGCTACACCTTC	13	.	TRBJ1-2	.	TRBV3-1/TRBV3-2
CASSLTGGYSPLHF	TGTGCCAGCAGCTTAACGGGGGGCTATTCACCCCTCCACTTT	14	.	TRBJ1-6	.	TRBV7-9
CASSQGERGYSYEQYF	TGTGCCAGCAGCCAAGGAGAGCGGGGATACTCCTACGAGCAGTACTTC	16	TRBD2	TRBJ2-7	few	TRBV3-1/TRBV3-2